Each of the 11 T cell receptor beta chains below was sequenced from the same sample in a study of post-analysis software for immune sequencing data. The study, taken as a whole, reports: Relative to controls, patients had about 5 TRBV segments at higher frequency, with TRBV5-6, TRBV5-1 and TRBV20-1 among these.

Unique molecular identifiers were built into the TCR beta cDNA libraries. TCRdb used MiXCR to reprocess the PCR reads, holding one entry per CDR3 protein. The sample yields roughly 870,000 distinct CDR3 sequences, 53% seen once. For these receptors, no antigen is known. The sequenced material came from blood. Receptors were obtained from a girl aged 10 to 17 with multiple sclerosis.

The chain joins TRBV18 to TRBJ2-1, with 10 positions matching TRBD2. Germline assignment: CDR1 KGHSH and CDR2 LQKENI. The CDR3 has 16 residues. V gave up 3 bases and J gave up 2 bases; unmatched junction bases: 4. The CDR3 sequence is CASSPSSGRAYNEQFF. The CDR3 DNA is TGTGCCAGCTCACCGTCGAGCGGGAGGGCCTACAATGAGCAGTTCTTC.

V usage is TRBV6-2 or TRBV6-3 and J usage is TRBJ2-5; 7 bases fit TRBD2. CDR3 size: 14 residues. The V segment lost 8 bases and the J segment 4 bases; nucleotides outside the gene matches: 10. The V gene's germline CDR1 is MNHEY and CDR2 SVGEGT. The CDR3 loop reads CASAPAREVETQYF. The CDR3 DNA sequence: TGTGCCAGCGCCCCCGCCCGGGAGGTAGAGACCCAGTACTTC.

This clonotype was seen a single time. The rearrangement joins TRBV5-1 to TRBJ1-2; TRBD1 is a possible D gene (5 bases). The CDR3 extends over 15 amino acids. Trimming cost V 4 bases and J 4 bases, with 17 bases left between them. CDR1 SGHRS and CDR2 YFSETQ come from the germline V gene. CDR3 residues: CASSMGTGTFYGYTF. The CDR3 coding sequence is TGCGCCAGCAGCATGGGGACCGGGACCTTCTATGGCTACACCTTC.

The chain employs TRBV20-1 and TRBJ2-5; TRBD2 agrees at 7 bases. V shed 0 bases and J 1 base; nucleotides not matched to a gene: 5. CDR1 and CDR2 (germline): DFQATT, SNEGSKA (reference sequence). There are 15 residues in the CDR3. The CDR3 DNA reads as TGCAGTGCTAGAGATGCGGGGGACCCCCAAGAGACCCAGTACTTC. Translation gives CSARDAGDPQETQYF.

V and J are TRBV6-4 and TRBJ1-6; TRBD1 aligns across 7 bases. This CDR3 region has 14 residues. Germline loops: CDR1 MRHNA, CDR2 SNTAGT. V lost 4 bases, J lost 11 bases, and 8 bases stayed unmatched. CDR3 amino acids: CASSGTGDSTPLHF. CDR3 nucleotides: TGTGCCAGCAGTGGAACAGGGGACTCAACACCCCTCCACTTT.

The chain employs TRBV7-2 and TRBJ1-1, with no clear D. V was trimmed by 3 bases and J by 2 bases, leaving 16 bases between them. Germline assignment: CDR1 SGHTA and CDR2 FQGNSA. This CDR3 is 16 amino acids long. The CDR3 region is CASSLRVDINNTEAFF. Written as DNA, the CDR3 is TGTGCCAGCAGCTTGAGGGTCGACATAAATAACACTGAAGCTTTCTTT.

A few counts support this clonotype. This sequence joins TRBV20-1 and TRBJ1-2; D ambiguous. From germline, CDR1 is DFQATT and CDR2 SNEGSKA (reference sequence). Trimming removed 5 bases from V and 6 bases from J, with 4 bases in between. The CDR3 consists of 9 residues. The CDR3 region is CSAFNGYTF. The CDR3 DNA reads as TGCAGTGCTTTCAATGGCTACACCTTC.

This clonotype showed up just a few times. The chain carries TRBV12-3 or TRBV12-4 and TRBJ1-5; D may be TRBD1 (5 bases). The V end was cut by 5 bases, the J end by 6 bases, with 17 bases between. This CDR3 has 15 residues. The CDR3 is CASSLSGREGQPQHF. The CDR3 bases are TGTGCCAGCAGTCTCTCAGGGCGAGAAGGTCAGCCCCAGCATTTT.

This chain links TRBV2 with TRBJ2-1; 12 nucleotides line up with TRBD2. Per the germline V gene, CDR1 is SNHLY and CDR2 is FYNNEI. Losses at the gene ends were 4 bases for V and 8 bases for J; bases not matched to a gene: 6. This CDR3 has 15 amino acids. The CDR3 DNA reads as TGTGCCAGCAGTGGGAGACTAGCGGGAGCCCATGAGCAGTTCTTC. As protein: CASSGRLAGAHEQFF. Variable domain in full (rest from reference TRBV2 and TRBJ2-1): EPEVTQTPSHQVTQMGQEVILRCVPISNHLYFYWYRQILGQKVEFLVSFYNNEISEKSEIFDDQFSVERPDGSNFTLKIRSTKLEDSAMYFCASSGRLAGAHEQFFGPGTRLTVL.

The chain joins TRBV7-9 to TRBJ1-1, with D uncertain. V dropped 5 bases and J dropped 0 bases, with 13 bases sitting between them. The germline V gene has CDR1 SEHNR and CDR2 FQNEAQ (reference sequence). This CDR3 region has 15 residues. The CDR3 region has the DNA TGTGCCAGCAGCCCAACCACAAGCATGAACACTGAAGCTTTCTTT. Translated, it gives CASSPTTSMNTEAFF.

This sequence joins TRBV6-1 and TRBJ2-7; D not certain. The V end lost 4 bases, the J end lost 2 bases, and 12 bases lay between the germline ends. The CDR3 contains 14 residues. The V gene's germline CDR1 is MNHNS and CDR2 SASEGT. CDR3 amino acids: CASSAPTRTYEQYF. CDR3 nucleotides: TGTGCCAGCAGTGCTCCAACACGGACCTACGAGCAGTACTTC.